The text below deals with one TCR beta chain. CDR3 size: 16 residues. In germline, CDR1 is SGHAT, CDR2 FQNNGV. V shed 2 bases, J shed 7 bases, and the junction held 7 bases outside the gene matches. In the authors' workflow: Nucleated cell number was recorded as an estimate derived from reference gene primer amplification. Clones were read by immunoSEQ multiplex PCR, and TCRdb kept only the in-frame ones, dropping some. V, J and clone size are taken as reported in that table, and D and trimming were inferred from the DNA itself. In the table there are 150,000 or so clones, about 90% of which are singletons. This entry is derived from a study of blood T cell repertoires in COVID-19. Study in general: Specimens from acute and convalescent COVID-19 originated in the United States, Italy and Spain.

Specimen: peripheral blood. This sequence joins TRBV11-2 and TRBJ2-1, with 11 positions matching TRBD2. The sequence was collected from an older man with acute or convalescent COVID-19. The chain's CDR3 is CASSLLLAGGWNEQFF. CDR3 DNA: TGTGCCAGCAGCTTACTTCTAGCGGGGGGCTGGAATGAGCAGTTCTTC. The full variable domain, completed using reference TRBV11-2 and TRBJ2-1, is EAGVAQSPRYKIIEKRQSVAFWCNPISGHATLYWYQQILGQGPKLLIQFQNNGVVDDSQLPKDRFSAERLKGVDSTLKIQPAKLEDSAVYLCASSLLLAGGWNEQFFGPGTRLTVL.